The next 2 T cell receptor beta chains were all read from a single sample in a study of shared clonotypes between healthy human individuals. Here immunoSEQ multiplex PCR was the method, and the copy in TCRdb shows in-frame clones only, minus some. The sample shows about 2 million clones, roughly 96% of them seen only once. The sequencing input was naive CD4+ T cells sorted from blood. Specified subset: CD45RA+ positively selected. Every receptor here comes from a young man in good health.

This chain connects TRBV6-6 to TRBJ1-3, with D maybe TRBD1 (5 bases). Between the trimmed V and J ends, which lost 8 bases and 2 bases, there was a span of 7 bases. The germline CDR1 and CDR2 sequences are MNHNY and SVGAGI (reference sequence). This CDR3 comprises 12 residues. This CDR3 is CASRDAGNTIYF. CDR3 in DNA: TGTGCCAGCCGGGACGCTGGAAACACCATATATTTT.

J is TRBJ1-1 and V is TRBV27, with 8 bases fitting TRBD1. After removal of 3 bases from V and 6 bases from J, the junction contained 6 bases not matched to a gene. Germline lookup yields CDR1 MNHEY and CDR2 SMNVEV (reference sequence). The CDR3 consists of 14 residues. CDR3 region: CASSFQGAMAEAFF. The CDR3 region has the DNA TGTGCCAGCAGTTTTCAGGGGGCGATGGCTGAAGCTTTCTTT.